Sequencing of this TCR beta chain was carried out in a study of T cell changes during pregnancy in multiple sclerosis. The CDR3 has 16 amino acids. V was clipped by 4 bases and J by 2 bases, with 18 bases between them. The germline V gene encodes CDR1 GTSNPN and CDR2 SVGIG (reference sequence). Assay used: immunoSEQ multiplex PCR; TCRdb lists only in-frame clones, some missing. The sample has around 97,000 clones, roughly nine tenths seen once. This TCR was sampled from a female donor with multiple sclerosis, enrolled in a pregnancy study. The V and J genes are TRBV30 and TRBJ1-5, with D possibly TRBD1 on 6 matching bases. The input for sequencing was peripheral blood, taken after pregnancy. The CDR3 loop reads CAWNRAGVSGNQPQHF. The CDR3 coding sequence is TGTGCCTGGAATCGGGCAGGGGTTTCAGGCAATCAGCCCCAGCATTTT.